The 4 T cell receptor beta chains below all came from one sample that was sequenced in a study of patients and donors after allogeneic stem cell transplantation. TCRdb passed the RT-PCR reads through MiXCR, listing each CDR3 protein once. This sample has about a million distinct CDR3 sequences, with about a sixth found just once. Sample: blood, either unsorted or a sorted T cell fraction (not recorded which). The receptors were gathered from a human donor who was either an allogeneic HSCT recipient or a stem cell or donor lymphocyte infusion donor (not recorded which). It is not recorded whose cells these are; they may come from a transplant donor.

The rearrangement uses TRBV18 and TRBJ2-7, with 9 bases aligning to TRBD1. CDR1 and CDR2 from the germline V gene are KGHSH and LQKENI. Trimming took 4 bases from V and 7 from J; bases not matched to a gene: 5. This CDR3 contains 13 residues. CDR3 loop: CASSLGTGQEQYF. CDR3 in DNA: TGTGCCAGCTCACTCGGGACAGGGCAGGAGCAGTACTTC. Full variable domain (remainder filled in from reference TRBV18 and TRBJ2-7): NAGVMQNPRHLVRRRGQEARLRCSPMKGHSHVYWYRQLPEEGLKFMVYLQKENIIDESGMPKERFSAEFPKEGPSILRIQQVVRGDSAAYFCASSLGTGQEQYFGPGTRLTVT.

This clonotype has a handful of counts. The chain recombines TRBV11-2 with TRBJ2-6, with D tentatively TRBD1 (7 bases). CDR3 size: 18 residues. V was clipped by 4 bases and J by 3 bases, with 19 bases between them. Germline V gene lookup returns CDR1 SGHAT and CDR2 FQNNGV. CDR3 protein: CASSSLRDRENGANVLTF. The CDR3 nucleotides read TGTGCCAGCAGCTCTCTGCGGGACAGAGAAAATGGGGCCAACGTCCTGACTTTC.

This clonotype came up a few times. The V and J genes are TRBV7-8 and TRBJ2-1, with TRBD2 matching over 10 bases. Germline CDR1 and CDR2: SGHVS and FQNEAQ. This CDR3 is built from 15 residues. Losses at the gene ends were 6 bases for V and 5 bases for J; bases not matched to a gene: 7. The DNA of the CDR3 is TGTGCCAGCAGTTCCCTCCTAGCGGGGGACAATGAGCAGTTCTTC. Translating it yields CASSSLLAGDNEQFF.

This chain uses TRBV12-3 or TRBV12-4 with TRBJ1-3, with D perhaps matching TRBD1 (5 bases). This CDR3 contains 15 residues. Trimming stripped 3 bases from V and 2 bases from J, with 11 bases between. The CDR3 region has the DNA TGTGCCAGCAGTTTGAGGGAGACAGCTGGAAACACCATATATTTT. Translating gives CASSLRETAGNTIYF.